The 22 T cell receptor beta chains below were found in one sample sequenced in a study of blood T cells in healthy people across ages. The second PCR ran about 6 to 12 cycles with a sample-barcoded 5' primer and J-beta primers. Via MiXCR, TCRdb re-called the 5' RACE reads, giving one row per CDR3 protein. In the table there are hundreds of thousands of distinct CDR3 sequences, approximately 48% of which are singletons. The sequenced material came from blood. Every receptor here comes from a man between 60 and 70 years old in good health.

About this clonotype itself: A junction end diverges from the germline sequence, so it may reflect a read error. This rearrangement joins TRBV27 to TRBJ2-1; D unresolved. This CDR3 is 17 amino acids long. In germline, CDR1 is MNHEY, CDR2 SMNVEV (reference sequence). In DNA form, the CDR3 reads TGTACCAGCAGTTTATCGGTGATAACAAGTTACTTCAATGAGCAGTTCTTC. It translates to CTSSLSVITSYFNEQFF.

This chain links TRBV13 with TRBJ2-7; the D gene could be TRBD1 or TRBD2 (5 bases each). Germline assignment: CDR1 PRHDT and CDR2 FYEKMQ (reference sequence). V lost 5 bases, J lost 2 bases, and 16 bases lay in between. This CDR3 has 15 residues. The CDR3 nucleotides are TGTGCCAGCAGCCCCGGGGCTACTCGGCCCTACGAGCAGTACTTC. Its protein product is CASSPGATRPYEQYF.

The J gene is TRBJ2-7, the V gene TRBV7-9; 9 bases line up with TRBD1. The CDR3 totals 15 residues. J gave up 7 bases and V 3 bases, and 10 bases lay outside the gene matches. CDR1 is SEHNR, CDR2 FQNEAQ, per germline (reference sequence). The chain's CDR3 is CASSFRGGQGSEQYF. The CDR3, as DNA: TGTGCCAGCAGCTTTAGGGGGGGACAGGGCTCTGAGCAGTACTTC. Full variable domain (outside the CDR3, taken from reference TRBV7-9 and TRBJ2-7): DTGVSQNPRHKITKRGQNVTFRCDPISEHNRLYWYRQTLGQGPEFLTYFQNEAQLEKSRLLSDRFSAERPKGSFSTLEIQRTEQGDSAMYLCASSFRGGQGSEQYFGPGTRLTVT.

V is TRBV2 and J is TRBJ1-1; no firm D call. CDR1 SNHLY and CDR2 FYNNEI come from the germline V gene. Between the trimmed V and J ends, which lost 3 bases and 6 bases, there was a span of 8 bases. The CDR3 sequence is 12 residues long. For the CDR3, the DNA is TGTGCCAGCAGTGATGAGGGCCCTGAAGCTTTCTTT. The encoded protein is CASSDEGPEAFF.

The J gene is TRBJ2-7, the V gene TRBV7-9; D could derive from TRBD1 or TRBD2 (5 bases each). CDR3 length: 16 residues. The germline V gene has CDR1 SEHNR and CDR2 FQNEAQ (reference sequence). With 1 base removed from V and 4 bases from J, the gap between germline ends came to 17 bases. DNA of the CDR3: TGTGCCAGCAGCTTAGTCGGTGGGACGGTTCTGTACGAGCAGTACTTC. Translation gives CASSLVGGTVLYEQYF.

The chain joins TRBV12-5 to TRBJ2-4; no firm D call. The last part of the DNA fits TRBJ2-7 better; the J call may be wrong. The germline V gene has CDR1 LGHNT and CDR2 FRNRAP. The CDR3 has 11 amino acids. CDR3 nucleotides: TGTGCTAGTGGTGCTTCTTCCGAGCAGTACTTC. Its protein is CASGASSEQYF.

This clonotype came up many times. The V call is TRBV12-3 or TRBV12-4, the J call TRBJ1-5; 8 bases are a match to TRBD1. The CDR3 has 17 amino acids. V lost 4 bases and J lost 6; bases outside the gene matches: 14. This chain's CDR3 is CASSSSLDRGGIQPQHF. Written as DNA, the CDR3 is TGTGCCAGCAGTTCCTCCTTAGACAGGGGTGGGATTCAGCCCCAGCATTTT.

This chain joins TRBV15 and TRBJ2-4; TRBD1 might be the D (5 bases). The DNA end favors TRBJ2-7, so the J call may be wrong. CDR1 is LNHNV and CDR2 is YYDKDF in the germline V gene (reference sequence). This CDR3 has 15 amino acids. The CDR3 is CATSTTPGNHYEQYF. For the CDR3, the DNA is TGTGCCACCAGCACCACCCCAGGGAACCACTACGAGCAGTACTTC.

V gene TRBV12-3 or TRBV12-4 combines with J gene TRBJ2-7; TRBD1 aligns across 9 bases. The CDR3 has 15 residues. With V trimmed by 6 bases and J by 5 bases, 11 bases remained unmatched. CDR3 nucleotide sequence: TGTGCCAGCAGGCCACCCGGGACAGGGAGTAACGAGCAGTACTTC. Encoded protein: CASRPPGTGSNEQYF.

This clonotype was seen only once. J is TRBJ1-2 and V is TRBV30, with D perhaps TRBD1 (5 bases). The CDR3 spans 14 residues. Germline CDR1 GTSNPN, CDR2 SVGIG (reference sequence). V lost 1 base, J lost 0 bases, and 9 bases lay in between. The chain's CDR3 is CAWSAGVTNYGYTF. The CDR3 DNA follows: TGTGCCTGGAGTGCGGGGGTCACTAACTATGGCTACACCTTC.

The V gene is TRBV15, the J gene TRBJ2-1, with D perhaps matching TRBD1 (5 bases). Gene TRBJ2-7 matches the end of the DNA better, so the J call may be wrong. Per germline, CDR1 LNHNV and CDR2 YYDKDF (reference sequence). The CDR3 has 17 amino acids. CDR3 amino acids: CATSRFTDSLSYNEQYF. The CDR3 region has the DNA TGTGCCACCAGCAGATTCACCGACAGCTTATCCTACAATGAGCAGTACTTC.

The gene calls are TRBV4-1 and TRBJ2-4, with 11 nucleotides matching TRBD2. Gene TRBJ2-5 matches the end of the DNA better, so the J call may be wrong. The CDR3 sequence is 15 residues long. The germline gives CDR1 MGHRA, CDR2 YSYEKL. DNA of the CDR3: TGCGCCAGCAGCCACTATAGCGGGGGGGCAGAGACCCAGTACTTC. Residues: CASSHYSGGAETQYF.

The chain joins TRBV29-1 to TRBJ2-7, with 9 bases matching TRBD1. Germline CDR1 and CDR2: SQVTM and ANQGSEA. This CDR3 is built from 14 residues. The junction had 15 bases not matched to a gene; V was cut back by 8 bases and J by 7 bases. The CDR3 loop reads CSSCGTGFFDEQYF. Written as DNA, the CDR3 is TGCAGCTCTTGCGGGACAGGGTTTTTCGATGAGCAGTACTTC.

The V and J genes are TRBV9 and TRBJ2-7, with TRBD1 identical over 7 bases. CDR1 is SGDLS and CDR2 is YYNGEE in the germline V gene. After removal of 2 bases from V and 0 bases from J, the junction contained 5 bases not matched to a gene. The CDR3 sequence is 15 residues long. Here the CDR3 reads CASSVSGTASYEQYF. Here the CDR3 DNA reads TGTGCCAGCAGCGTCTCCGGGACAGCCTCCTACGAGCAGTACTTC.

This sequence joins TRBV9 and TRBJ2-1; possibly TRBD1 or TRBD2 for D (5 bases each). Germline V lookup: CDR1 SGDLS, CDR2 YYNGEE. Trimming took 3 bases from V and 8 from J, leaving 15 bases between them. The length of the CDR3 is 14 residues. The CDR3 DNA sequence: TGTGCCAGCAGCGCGGGACCCCCAATCGATGAGCAGTTCTTC. As protein: CASSAGPPIDEQFF.

The V gene is TRBV7-2, the J gene TRBJ2-3, with D possibly TRBD2 on 5 matching bases. Per germline, CDR1 SGHTA and CDR2 FQGNSA. The CDR3 length is 13 residues. Deletions cut 3 bases from V and 4 bases from J, with 8 bases between. The CDR3 DNA reads TGTGCCAGCAGCTTGAGCGGACCAGATACGCAGTATTTT. This codes for CASSLSGPDTQYF.

This clonotype was seen a few times. The J gene is TRBJ2-3, the V gene TRBV7-2, with TRBD2 identical over 8 bases. Trimming cost V 5 bases and J 0 bases; bases outside gene matches: 4. Germline-derived CDR1 and CDR2 are SGHTA and FQGNSA. The CDR3 is made up of 15 amino acids. The CDR3 reads CASSMGLGSTDTQYF. The CDR3 coding sequence is TGTGCCAGCAGCATGGGACTAGGGAGCACAGATACGCAGTATTTT.

The chain recombines TRBV11-2 with TRBJ2-5; D uncertain. V shed 3 bases and J shed 2 bases, with 13 bases lying between them. There are 15 residues in the CDR3. Germline CDR1 and CDR2: SGHAT and FQNNGV. CDR3 DNA: TGTGCCAGCAGCTTTTTTAATGGGCCGCAAGAGACCCAGTACTTC. It translates to CASSFFNGPQETQYF. Full variable domain (rest looked up from reference TRBV11-2 and TRBJ2-5): EAGVAQSPRYKIIEKRQSVAFWCNPISGHATLYWYQQILGQGPKLLIQFQNNGVVDDSQLPKDRFSAERLKGVDSTLKIQPAKLEDSAVYLCASSFFNGPQETQYFGPGTRLLVL.

This clonotype was recorded only once. A much larger clone lies one base from this, so it may be a read error. The chain carries TRBV7-9 and TRBJ2-1; 7 nucleotides match TRBD2. The V gene's germline CDR1 is SEHNR and CDR2 FQNEAQ (reference sequence). This CDR3 spans 16 amino acids. For the CDR3, the DNA is TGTGCCAGCAGTCCCGAAATGGCGGGGGACGGCAATGGGCAGTTCTTC. It is translated as CASSPEMAGDGNGQFF.

The V gene is TRBV6-5, the J gene TRBJ2-7, with 8 bases identical to TRBD1. Trimming at V came to 0 bases and at J to 0 bases, leaving 1 base not matched to a gene. CDR1 is MNHEY, CDR2 SVGAGI, per germline. CDR3 length: 15 amino acids. CDR3 nucleotides: TGTGCCAGCAGTTACTCGGACAGGGTCTCCTACGAGCAGTACTTC. This gives the protein CASSYSDRVSYEQYF.

As to this clonotype: Germline is not matched at one junction end, which may reflect a read error. The rearrangement links TRBV7-2 to TRBJ2-7; TRBD2 matches at 8 bases. Germline V gene lookup returns CDR1 SGHTA and CDR2 FQGNSA. The CDR3 length is 16 residues. The CDR3 DNA follows: TGTGACAGCAGCTTAGCGTTGGTAGCGGGGCTCTACGAGCAGTACTTC. Amino acid sequence: CDSSLALVAGLYEQYF.

With respect to this clonotype: A much bigger clone sits one base away, suggesting this may be a read error. The chain uses TRBV6-2 or TRBV6-3 and TRBJ1-2; D gene unclear. This CDR3 is 16 amino acids long. CDR1 is MNHEY and CDR2 is SVGEGT in the germline V gene. CDR3 DNA: TGTGCCAGCAGTTATTCGGGTACAGAGGAAAACTATGGCTCCACCTTC. It specifies CASSYSGTEENYGSTF.